A single sample gave rise to the 32 T cell receptor beta chains below, sequenced in a study of T-cell reconstitution after alpha-beta-depleted transplantation in children. As it was prepared, the TCRbeta library received unique molecular identifiers. TCRdb called the PCR reads again in MiXCR, with one record for every CDR3 protein. The sample has 400,000 to 450,000 distinct CDR3 sequences, around two fifths seen once. Material: PBMCs, obtained before TCRalphabeta/CD19-depleted stem cell transplant. These TCRs come from a girl between 2 and 10 years old with aplastic anemia, due to receive a stem cell transplant.

The V gene is TRBV7-8, the J gene TRBJ2-7; the D gene is possibly TRBD2 (5 bases). The CDR3 consists of 16 residues. The V end was cut by 2 bases, the J end by 3 bases, with 17 bases between. Germline CDR1 is SGHVS and CDR2 is FQNEAQ. The chain's CDR3 is CASSLQSGGSNYEQYF. The CDR3 region has the DNA TGTGCCAGCAGCTTACAGTCCGGAGGCTCCAACTACGAGCAGTACTTC.

This clonotype was seen a few times. The V gene is TRBV7-9, the J gene TRBJ2-1, with a tentative D call TRBD2 (6 bases). The CDR3 covers 17 residues. The ends were cut back, 2 bases at V and 0 bases at J, with 14 bases in the middle. CDR1 is SEHNR and CDR2 is FQNEAQ in the germline V gene (reference sequence). The CDR3 bases are TGTGCCAGCAGCTTAACGGGGGATTTTAGCTCCTACAATGAGCAGTTCTTC. Amino acids: CASSLTGDFSSYNEQFF.

The gene calls are TRBV18 and TRBJ2-7, with 9 bases identical to TRBD1. The germline V gene encodes CDR1 KGHSH and CDR2 LQKENI. Trimming removed 3 bases from V and 2 bases from J; junction bases left unmatched: 8. The CDR3 loop spans 16 amino acids. CDR3 residues: CASSPTGGHRTYEQYF. In DNA form, the CDR3 reads TGTGCCAGCTCACCTACAGGGGGCCACCGTACCTACGAGCAGTACTTC.

This sequence joins TRBV28 and TRBJ1-2, with D hard to call. The CDR3 is 13 residues long. From germline, CDR1 is MDHEN and CDR2 SYDVKM. The V and J ends lost 5 bases and 4 bases respectively, with 11 bases between them. The CDR3 bases are TGTGCCAGCAGTATTTTCCGCGGCTATGGCTACACCTTC. It yields the protein CASSIFRGYGYTF.

This clonotype was found many times. The V and J genes are TRBV5-1 and TRBJ1-1; perhaps TRBD1 as D (6 bases). Between the trimmed V and J ends, which lost 3 bases and 1 base, there was a span of 10 bases. Germline V gene sequence: CDR1 SGHRS, CDR2 YFSETQ. The CDR3 length is 14 residues. The CDR3 is CASSSGGPNTEAFF. For the CDR3, the DNA is TGCGCCAGCAGCTCCGGGGGCCCGAACACTGAAGCTTTCTTT.

This sequence joins TRBV20-1 and TRBJ2-7; D gene ambiguous. V was clipped by 1 base and J by 0 bases, with 10 bases between them. The V gene's germline CDR1 is DFQATT and CDR2 SNEGSKA (reference sequence). The CDR3 length is 14 residues. The CDR3 loop reads CSARGSGYSYEQYF. DNA for the CDR3: TGCAGTGCTAGAGGATCGGGCTACTCCTACGAGCAGTACTTC.

The chain carries TRBV7-3 and TRBJ2-3, with D possibly TRBD2 on 6 matching bases. Germline V gene lookup returns CDR1 SGHTA and CDR2 FQGTGA. The CDR3 totals 14 residues. Trimming shortened V by 4 bases and J by 5 bases, and 13 bases separated the two germline ends. As DNA, the CDR3 is TGTGCCAGCAGCTCCGCTAGCGATAAAGATACGCAGTATTTT. It codes for CASSSASDKDTQYF.

This clonotype was seen just once. A much larger clonotype is one base distant, so this may be a read error. The chain is built from TRBV29-1 and TRBJ2-7; D might be TRBD2 (5 bases). Trimming left V 6 bases short and J 3 bases short, with 27 bases between. Germline V gene lookup returns CDR1 SQVTM and CDR2 ANQGSEA. The CDR3 is 17 residues long. In nucleotides, the CDR3 is TGCAGCGTCCGAGGACTGCCCCGACCACACAAACTCTACGAGCAGTACGTC. Encoded protein: CSVRGLPRPHKLYEQYV.

The sample holds a few counts of this clonotype. CDR3 region: CSVRADYGYTF. CDR3 sequence (DNA): TGCAGCGTTAGGGCTGACTATGGCTACACCTTC. J is TRBJ1-2 and V is TRBV29-1; no clear D. Trimming stripped 5 bases from V and 3 bases from J, with 7 bases between. CDR1 and CDR2 from the germline V gene are SQVTM and ANQGSEA. The CDR3 runs to 11 residues. Full variable domain (missing parts from reference TRBV29-1 and TRBJ1-2): SAVISQKPSRDICQRGTSLTIQCQVDSQVTMMFWYRQQPGQSLTLIATANQGSEATYESGFVIDKFPISRPNLTFSTLTVSNMSPEDSSIYLCSVRADYGYTFGSGTRLTVV.

This clonotype appeared many times. The rearrangement uses TRBV20-1 and TRBJ2-1; D gene uncertain. Germline V gene data show CDR1 as DFQATT and CDR2 as SNEGSKA (reference sequence). V dropped 0 bases and J dropped 8 bases, with 8 bases sitting between them. The CDR3 extends over 12 amino acids. Written as DNA, the CDR3 is TGCAGTGCTAGAGATCACCGCGATGAGCAGTTCTTC. As protein: CSARDHRDEQFF.

This clonotype was observed many times. V gene TRBV29-1 combines with J gene TRBJ2-6, with D tentatively TRBD1 (6 bases). CDR3 length: 15 residues. V was pared by 5 bases and J by 4 bases, with 15 bases between. Germline CDR1 SQVTM, CDR2 ANQGSEA. This CDR3 is CSVLLRTAGANVLTF. As DNA, the CDR3 is TGCAGCGTTCTTCTCCGGACAGCGGGGGCCAACGTCCTGACTTTC.

Notes on this clonotype: A much larger clone differs from this one at a single base, so this may be a read error. The chain is built from TRBV20-1 and TRBJ2-4; 10 bases map to TRBD1. Looked up from germline, CDR1 is DFQATT and CDR2 is SNEGSKA (reference sequence). This CDR3 has 13 amino acids. The V gene end was trimmed by 5 bases and the J gene end by 10 bases; junction bases not matched to a gene: 8. CDR3 in amino acids: CSAPGTGEPIQYF. In DNA, the CDR3 is TGCAGTGCTCCCGGGACAGGGGAACCAATTCAGTACTTC.

V usage is TRBV5-1 and J usage is TRBJ2-1, with TRBD2 identical over 7 bases. Germline assignment: CDR1 SGHRS and CDR2 YFSETQ. The CDR3 contains 17 residues. The junction had 6 bases not matched to a gene; V was cut back by 0 bases and J by 0 bases. This CDR3 reads CASSLALAVVSYNEQFF. CDR3 DNA: TGCGCCAGCAGCTTGGCGCTAGCGGTGGTCTCCTACAATGAGCAGTTCTTC.

The genes are TRBV7-3 and TRBJ1-6, with a tentative D call TRBD1 (5 bases). CDR3 length: 13 amino acids. Trimming removed 5 bases from V and 9 bases from J, with 11 bases in between. Germline values: CDR1 SGHTA, CDR2 FQGTGA. CDR3 in DNA: TGTGCCAGCAGCATAGGGACCCTTTCACCCCTCCACTTT. Its translation: CASSIGTLSPLHF.

The gene calls are TRBV5-1 and TRBJ2-2; the match to TRBD1 covers 8 bases. From germline, CDR1 is SGHRS and CDR2 YFSETQ. V shed 4 bases, J shed 2 bases, and the junction held 7 bases outside the gene matches. This CDR3 spans 16 amino acids. This CDR3 is CASSPRTGQNTGELFF. The CDR3 nucleotides read TGCGCCAGCAGCCCGCGGACAGGGCAAAACACCGGGGAGCTGTTTTTT.

The CDR3 spells CSANRFPNYGYTF. Written as DNA, the CDR3 is TGCAGTGCTAACAGATTTCCTAACTATGGCTACACCTTC. The chain has TRBV20-1 and TRBJ1-2; D not resolved. V was shortened by 4 bases and J by 0 bases, with 9 bases between the two germline ends. In germline, CDR1 is DFQATT, CDR2 SNEGSKA (reference sequence). The CDR3 has 13 residues.

The gene calls are TRBV20-1 and TRBJ2-7; 9 nucleotides line up with TRBD1. Germline V gene data show CDR1 as DFQATT and CDR2 as SNEGSKA (reference sequence). Trimming removed 6 bases from V and 1 base from J; junction bases left unmatched: 4. This CDR3 has 13 amino acids. CDR3 bases: TGCAGTGCAGAAGGGACAGGGTCCTACGAGCAGTACTTC. It yields the protein CSAEGTGSYEQYF.

The J gene is TRBJ1-4, the V gene TRBV18, with 9 bases lining up with TRBD1. The germline V gene has CDR1 KGHSH and CDR2 LQKENI. The CDR3 contains 13 residues. J lost 8 bases, V lost 8 bases, and 6 bases had no gene match. The CDR3 DNA reads as TGTGCCAGCCGGACAGGGGTCGGAGAAAAACTGTTTTTT. This encodes CASRTGVGEKLFF.

This clonotype was seen only a few times. This sequence joins TRBV7-3 and TRBJ2-1, with TRBD2 identical over 9 bases. Trimming removed 5 bases from V and 5 bases from J; junction bases left unmatched: 13. The CDR3 is 17 residues long. Germline CDR1 reads SGHTA; CDR2 reads FQGTGA. The CDR3, as DNA: TGTGCCAGCAGCCCAGATGGGCGGGGGGGCGGTAACAATGAGCAGTTCTTC. Its translation: CASSPDGRGGGNNEQFF.

V gene TRBV7-3 combines with J gene TRBJ2-5, with D unresolved. Germline-derived CDR1 and CDR2 are SGHTA and FQGTGA. This CDR3 region has 14 residues. Between the trimmed V and J ends, which lost 0 bases and 5 bases, there was a span of 10 bases. This chain's CDR3 is CASSLTGSMETQYF. The DNA for the CDR3 is TGTGCCAGCAGCTTAACGGGGTCTATGGAGACCCAGTACTTC.

This clonotype was recorded at least ten times. V usage is TRBV7-2 and J usage is TRBJ2-3; 7 nucleotides line up with TRBD1. This CDR3 region has 15 residues. Germline trimming cut 5 bases from V and 2 bases from J; bases unmatched to any gene: 7. CDR1 is SGHTA and CDR2 is FQGNSA in the germline V gene. CDR3 nucleotides: TGTGCCAGCAGCCCAGGACAGGTGCCCACAGATACGCAGTATTTT. This gives the protein CASSPGQVPTDTQYF.

Regarding this clonotype: A much larger clonotype is one base distant, so this may be a read error. The DNA for the CDR3 is TGTGCCAGCAGTTTCGGGACAGGGGAAGAGACCCAGTCCTTC. Amino acids: CASSFGTGEETQSF. The gene calls are TRBV12-3 or TRBV12-4 and TRBJ2-5; TRBD1 matches at 10 bases. This CDR3 comprises 14 residues.

This clonotype was detected many times. The chain has TRBV5-1 and TRBJ1-1, with a possible D match to TRBD1 (5 bases). Germline assignment: CDR1 SGHRS and CDR2 YFSETQ. V lost 0 bases and J lost 2, with 14 bases in between. The CDR3 has 16 amino acids. The CDR3, as DNA: TGCGCCAGCAGCTTGGTTTGGGGCAGAGCAAACACTGAAGCTTTCTTT. The encoded protein is CASSLVWGRANTEAFF.

The chain uses TRBV20-1 and TRBJ2-6; tentative D call: TRBD2 (5 bases). The germline V and J ends were trimmed by 6 bases and 4 bases, with 16 bases remaining between them. Germline CDR1 reads DFQATT; CDR2 reads SNEGSKA (reference sequence). This CDR3 comprises 15 residues. CDR3 in amino acids: CSALGLHWGANVLTF. The CDR3 DNA reads TGCAGTGCCCTCGGACTTCACTGGGGGGCCAACGTCCTGACTTTC.

This rearrangement joins TRBV6-5 to TRBJ2-7, with D uncertain. Germline V gene data show CDR1 as MNHEY and CDR2 as SVGAGI. The CDR3 covers 15 residues. Trimming cost V 5 bases and J 5 bases, with 19 bases left between them. CDR3 DNA sequence: TGTGCCAGCAGTCCCTCCAGTGGTAGGATTGACGAGCAGTACTTC. This encodes CASSPSSGRIDEQYF.

This clonotype was seen repeatedly, ten times or more. J is TRBJ2-1 and V is TRBV4-3; D not resolved. Germline CDR1 is LGHNA and CDR2 is YSLEER. Trimming removed 4 bases at V and 4 bases at J, with 14 bases between. CDR3 length: 15 residues. DNA for the CDR3: TGCGCCAGCAGCCCAAGCGCCTTAGGGTACAATGAGCAGTTCTTC. It yields the protein CASSPSALGYNEQFF.

The chain uses TRBV7-2 and TRBJ2-7; weak D call: TRBD1 (5 bases). Trimming took off 5 bases at V and 3 bases at J, with 11 bases between the two ends. The CDR3 is 13 residues long. CDR1 and CDR2 from the germline V gene are SGHTA and FQGNSA. The DNA for the CDR3 is TGTGCCAGCAGCGTAGGGGTTTTCTACGAGCAGTACTTC. Translation: CASSVGVFYEQYF.

In this sample, this clonotype turned up a few times. CDR3 sequence reads: CASSLERNTDTQYF. CDR3 DNA sequence: TGCGCCAGCAGCTTGGAGAGGAACACAGATACGCAGTATTTT. This chain uses TRBV5-1 with TRBJ2-3, with D uncertain. Between the trimmed V and J ends, which lost 0 bases and 2 bases, there was a span of 7 bases. The V gene's germline CDR1 is SGHRS and CDR2 YFSETQ. The CDR3 sequence is 14 residues long.

V is TRBV19 and J is TRBJ1-5; 8 bases agree with TRBD1. Trimming removed 8 bases from V and 1 base from J; junction bases left unmatched: 7. CDR3 length: 15 residues. Germline V gene data show CDR1 as LNHDA and CDR2 as SQIVND (reference sequence). The CDR3 DNA follows: TGTGCCAGTCCCAGGGGGCGGGGGAGCAATCAGCCCCAGCATTTT. Protein sequence: CASPRGRGSNQPQHF.

The chain carries TRBV5-1 and TRBJ2-7; unclear D gene. Trimming shortened V by 5 bases and J by 4 bases, and 7 bases separated the two germline ends. Germline V gives CDR1 SGHRS, CDR2 YFSETQ. CDR3 size: 11 residues. CDR3 DNA: TGCGCCAGCAGGGGTGAATACGAGCAGTACTTC. Its translation is CASRGEYEQYF.

The table lists this clonotype with a few counts. The chain is built from TRBV3-1 and TRBJ2-7; TRBD2 matches at 11 bases. From germline, CDR1 is LGHDT and CDR2 YNNKEL (reference sequence). The V gene end was trimmed by 4 bases and the J gene end by 6 bases; junction bases not matched to a gene: 5. The CDR3 totals 14 residues. The CDR3 reads CASSLGLAVGEQYF. Here the CDR3 DNA reads TGTGCCAGCAGCCTGGGACTAGCGGTAGGCGAGCAGTACTTC.

This clonotype was counted at least ten times. The gene calls are TRBV12-3 or TRBV12-4 and TRBJ2-2; no firm D call. The CDR3 has 13 residues. Trimming left V 5 bases short and J 5 bases short, with 9 bases between. The CDR3 bases are TGTGCCAGCAGTATGCCGTATACCGGGGAGCTGTTTTTT. It is translated as CASSMPYTGELFF.